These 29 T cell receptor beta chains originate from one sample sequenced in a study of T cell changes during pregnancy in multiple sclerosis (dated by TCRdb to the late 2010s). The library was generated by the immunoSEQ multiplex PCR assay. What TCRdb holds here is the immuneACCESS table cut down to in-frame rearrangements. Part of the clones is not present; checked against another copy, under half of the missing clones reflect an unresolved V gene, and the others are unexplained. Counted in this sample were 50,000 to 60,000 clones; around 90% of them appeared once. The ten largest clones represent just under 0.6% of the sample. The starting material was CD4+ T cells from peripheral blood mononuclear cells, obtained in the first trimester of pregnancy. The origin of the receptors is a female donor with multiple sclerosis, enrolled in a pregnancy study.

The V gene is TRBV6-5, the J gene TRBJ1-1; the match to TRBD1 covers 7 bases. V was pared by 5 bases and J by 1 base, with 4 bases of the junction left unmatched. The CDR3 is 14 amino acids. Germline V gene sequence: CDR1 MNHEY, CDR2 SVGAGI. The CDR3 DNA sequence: TGTGCCAGCAGTGGGACAGAAAGGAACACTGAAGCTTTCTTT. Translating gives CASSGTERNTEAFF.

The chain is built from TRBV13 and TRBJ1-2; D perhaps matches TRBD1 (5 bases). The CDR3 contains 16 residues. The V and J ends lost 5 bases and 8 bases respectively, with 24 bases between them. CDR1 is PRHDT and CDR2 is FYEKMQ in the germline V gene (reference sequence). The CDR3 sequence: CASSARDSIGSGGYTF. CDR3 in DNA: TGTGCCAGCAGCGCACGGGACTCGATCGGGTCTGGAGGCTACACCTTC.

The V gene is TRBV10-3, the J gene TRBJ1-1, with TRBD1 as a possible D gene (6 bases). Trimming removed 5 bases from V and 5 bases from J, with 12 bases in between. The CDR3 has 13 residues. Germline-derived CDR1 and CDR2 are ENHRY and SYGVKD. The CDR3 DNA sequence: TGTGCCATCAGTATAGGGGGTAGGACTGAAGCTTTCTTT. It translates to CAISIGGRTEAFF.

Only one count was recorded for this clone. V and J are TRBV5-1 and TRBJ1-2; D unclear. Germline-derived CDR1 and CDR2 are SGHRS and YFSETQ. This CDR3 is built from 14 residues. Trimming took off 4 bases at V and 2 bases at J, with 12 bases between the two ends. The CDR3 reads CASSAAGGNYGYTF. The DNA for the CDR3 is TGCGCCAGCAGCGCCGCCGGCGGGAACTATGGCTACACCTTC.

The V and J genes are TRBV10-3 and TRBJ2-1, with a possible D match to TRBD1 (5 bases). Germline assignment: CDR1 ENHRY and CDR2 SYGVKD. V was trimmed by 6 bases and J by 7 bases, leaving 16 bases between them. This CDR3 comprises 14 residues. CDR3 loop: CAISLAQRGNEQFF. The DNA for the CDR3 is TGTGCCATCAGCCTCGCGCAAAGGGGTAATGAGCAGTTCTTC.

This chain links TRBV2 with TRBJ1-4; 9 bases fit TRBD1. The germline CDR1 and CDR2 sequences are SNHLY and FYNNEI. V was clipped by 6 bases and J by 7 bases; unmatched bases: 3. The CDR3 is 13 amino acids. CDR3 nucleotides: TGTGCCAGCAGACAGGGGGCGCTTGAAAAACTGTTTTTT. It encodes CASRQGALEKLFF.

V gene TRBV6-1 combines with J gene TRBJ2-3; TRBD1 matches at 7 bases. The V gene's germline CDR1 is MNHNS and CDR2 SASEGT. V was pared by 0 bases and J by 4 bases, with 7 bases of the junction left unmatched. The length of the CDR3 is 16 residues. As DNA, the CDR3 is TGTGCCAGCAGTGAAGCAGGGTACAGGGGCCCAGATACGCAGTATTTT. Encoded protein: CASSEAGYRGPDTQYF.

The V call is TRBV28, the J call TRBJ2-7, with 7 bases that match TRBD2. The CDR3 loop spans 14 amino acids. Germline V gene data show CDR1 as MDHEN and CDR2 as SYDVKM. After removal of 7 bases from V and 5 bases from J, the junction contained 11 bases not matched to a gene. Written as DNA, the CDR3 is TGTGCCAGCATTGAGGGAGGGCCGACCGACGAGCAGTACTTC. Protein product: CASIEGGPTDEQYF.

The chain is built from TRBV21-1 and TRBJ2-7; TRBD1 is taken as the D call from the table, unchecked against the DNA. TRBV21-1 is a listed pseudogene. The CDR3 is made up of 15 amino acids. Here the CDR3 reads CASSNLAGDSYEQYF. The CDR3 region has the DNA TGTGCCAGCAGCAATCTCGCAGGGGACTCCTACGAGCAGTACTTC.

Here the CDR3 reads CASGSRTGGAWEQYF. DNA for the CDR3: TGTGCCAGCGGAAGCCGGACAGGGGGCGCCTGGGAGCAGTACTTC. This chain links TRBV25-1 with TRBJ2-7; TRBD1 matches at 11 bases. J gave up 7 bases and V 8 bases, and 13 bases lay outside the gene matches. Germline CDR1 is MGHDK and CDR2 is SYGVNS. This CDR3 comprises 15 residues.

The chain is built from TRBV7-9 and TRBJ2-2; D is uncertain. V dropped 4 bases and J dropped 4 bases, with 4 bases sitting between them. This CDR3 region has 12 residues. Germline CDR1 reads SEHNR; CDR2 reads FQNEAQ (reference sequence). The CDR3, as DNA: TGTGCCAGCAGCTCCGTCACCGGGGAGCTGTTTTTT. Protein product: CASSSVTGELFF.

This CDR3 reads CASSLSNSPLHF. The CDR3 nucleotides read TGTGCCAGCAGCTTATCGAATTCACCCCTCCACTTT. The rearrangement links TRBV7-2 to TRBJ1-6; no firm D call. The CDR3 covers 12 residues. Trimming left V 2 bases short and J 7 bases short, with 3 bases between. Germline-derived CDR1 and CDR2 are SGHTA and FQGNSA.

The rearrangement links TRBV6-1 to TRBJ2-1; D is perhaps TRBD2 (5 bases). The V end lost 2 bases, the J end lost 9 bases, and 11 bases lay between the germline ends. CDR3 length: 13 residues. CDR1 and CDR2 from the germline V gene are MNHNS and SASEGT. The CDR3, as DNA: TGTGCCAGCAGTGAACGGGGAGCAGGTGAGCAGTTCTTC. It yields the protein CASSERGAGEQFF.

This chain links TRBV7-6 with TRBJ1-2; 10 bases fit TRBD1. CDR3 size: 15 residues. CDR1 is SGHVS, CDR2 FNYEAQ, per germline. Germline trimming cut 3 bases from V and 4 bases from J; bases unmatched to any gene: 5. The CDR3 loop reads CASSLRQGASYGYTF. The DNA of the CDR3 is TGTGCCAGCAGCTTGAGACAGGGGGCTAGCTATGGCTACACCTTC.

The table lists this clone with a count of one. CDR3 sequence reads: CASSMEGNTGELFF. The CDR3 DNA reads as TGTGCCAGTAGTATGGAGGGGAACACCGGGGAGCTGTTTTTT. V is TRBV19 and J is TRBJ2-2, with a tentative D call TRBD2 (6 bases). Germline CDR1 and CDR2: LNHDA and SQIVND (reference sequence). Trimming left V 3 bases short and J 1 base short, with 6 bases between. The CDR3 is made up of 14 amino acids.

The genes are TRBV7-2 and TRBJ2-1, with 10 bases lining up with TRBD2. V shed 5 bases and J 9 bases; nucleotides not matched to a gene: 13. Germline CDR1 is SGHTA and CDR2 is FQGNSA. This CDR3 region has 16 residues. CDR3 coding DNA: TGTGCCAGCAGCCCAGGGCCAGCGGGGGGGCCAAGTGAGCAGTTCTTC. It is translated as CASSPGPAGGPSEQFF.

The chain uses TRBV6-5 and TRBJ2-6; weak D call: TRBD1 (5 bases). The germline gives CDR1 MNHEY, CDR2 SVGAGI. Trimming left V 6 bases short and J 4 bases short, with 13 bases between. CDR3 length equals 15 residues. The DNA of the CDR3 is TGTGCCAGCAGATCAGGGTGGCGAGGGGCCAACGTCCTGACTTTC. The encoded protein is CASRSGWRGANVLTF.

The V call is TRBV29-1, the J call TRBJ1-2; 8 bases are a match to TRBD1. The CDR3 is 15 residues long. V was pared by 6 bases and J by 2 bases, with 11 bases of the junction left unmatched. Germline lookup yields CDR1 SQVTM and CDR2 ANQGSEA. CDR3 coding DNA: TGCAGCGTCGCCGCCGGGACAGGCGTCAACTATGGCTACACCTTC. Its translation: CSVAAGTGVNYGYTF. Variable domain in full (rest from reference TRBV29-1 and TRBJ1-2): SAVISQKPSRDICQRGTSLTIQCQVDSQVTMMFWYRQQPGQSLTLIATANQGSEATYESGFVIDKFPISRPNLTFSTLTVSNMSPEDSSIYLCSVAAGTGVNYGYTFGSGTRLTVV.

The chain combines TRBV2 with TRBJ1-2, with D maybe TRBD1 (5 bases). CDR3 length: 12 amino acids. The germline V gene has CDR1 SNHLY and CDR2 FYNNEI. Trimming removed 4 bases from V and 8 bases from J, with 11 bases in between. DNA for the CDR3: TGTGCCAGCAGTGGGGGCAGCGCGGGCTACACCTTC. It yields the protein CASSGGSAGYTF.

CDR3 nucleotides: TGTGCCAGCAGTGAAGTTGGAGGGCCGGGAGGGGAGACCCAGTACTTC. This gives the protein CASSEVGGPGGETQYF. The rearrangement uses TRBV6-1 and TRBJ2-5; 8 bases are shared with TRBD2. Germline trimming cut 1 base from V and 5 bases from J; bases unmatched to any gene: 9. Germline V gene sequence: CDR1 MNHNS, CDR2 SASEGT. The CDR3 spans 16 residues.

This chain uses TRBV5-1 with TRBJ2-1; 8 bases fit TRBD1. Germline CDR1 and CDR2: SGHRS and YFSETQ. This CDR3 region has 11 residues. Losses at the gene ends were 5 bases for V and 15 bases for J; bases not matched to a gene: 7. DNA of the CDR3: TGCGCCAGCAGGGAAGGACAGGGAATGTTCTTC. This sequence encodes CASREGQGMFF.

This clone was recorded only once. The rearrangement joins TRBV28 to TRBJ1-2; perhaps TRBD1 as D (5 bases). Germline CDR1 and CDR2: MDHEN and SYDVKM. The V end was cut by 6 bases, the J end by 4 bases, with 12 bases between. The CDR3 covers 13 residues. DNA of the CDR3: TGTGCCAGCAGGGGGGGACCGATCTATGGCTACACCTTC. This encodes CASRGGPIYGYTF.

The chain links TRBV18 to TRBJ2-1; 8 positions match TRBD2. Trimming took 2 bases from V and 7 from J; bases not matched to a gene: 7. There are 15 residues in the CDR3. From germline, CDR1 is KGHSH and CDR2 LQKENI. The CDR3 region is CASSPSSGSYNEQFF. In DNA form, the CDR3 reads TGTGCCAGCTCACCAAGCAGCGGGAGTTATAATGAGCAGTTCTTC.

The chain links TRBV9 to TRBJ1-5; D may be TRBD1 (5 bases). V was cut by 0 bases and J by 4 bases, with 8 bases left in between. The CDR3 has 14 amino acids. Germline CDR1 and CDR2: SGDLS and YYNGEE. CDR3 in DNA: TGTGCCAGCAGCGTAGATCAGGGAAATCAGCCCCAGCATTTT. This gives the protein CASSVDQGNQPQHF.

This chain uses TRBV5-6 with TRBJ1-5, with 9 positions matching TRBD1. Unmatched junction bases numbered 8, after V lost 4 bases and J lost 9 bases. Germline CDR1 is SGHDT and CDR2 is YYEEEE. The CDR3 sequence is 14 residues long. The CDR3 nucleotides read TGTGCCAGCAGCATGGACAGGGGCGGGTGGCCCCAGCATTTT. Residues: CASSMDRGGWPQHF.

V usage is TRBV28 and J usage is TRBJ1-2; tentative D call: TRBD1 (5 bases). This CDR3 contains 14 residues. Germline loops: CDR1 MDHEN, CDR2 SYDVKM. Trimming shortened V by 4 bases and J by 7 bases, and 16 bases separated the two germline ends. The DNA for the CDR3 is TGTGCCAGCAGTTCCCCTGACAGTTACGGTGGCTACACCTTC. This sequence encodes CASSSPDSYGGYTF.

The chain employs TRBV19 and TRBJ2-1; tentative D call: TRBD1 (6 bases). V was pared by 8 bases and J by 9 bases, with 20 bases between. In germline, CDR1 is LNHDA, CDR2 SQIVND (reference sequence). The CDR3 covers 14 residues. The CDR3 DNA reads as TGTGCCAGTGGAATAAATACAGGGCGGAGTGAGCAGTTCTTC. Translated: CASGINTGRSEQFF.

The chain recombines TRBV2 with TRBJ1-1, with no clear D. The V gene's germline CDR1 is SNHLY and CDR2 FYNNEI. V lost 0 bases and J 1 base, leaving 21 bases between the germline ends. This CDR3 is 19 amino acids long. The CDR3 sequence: CASSEASTLGVPSNTEAFF. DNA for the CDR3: TGTGCCAGCAGTGAAGCTAGTACCTTAGGAGTTCCATCGAACACTGAAGCTTTCTTT.

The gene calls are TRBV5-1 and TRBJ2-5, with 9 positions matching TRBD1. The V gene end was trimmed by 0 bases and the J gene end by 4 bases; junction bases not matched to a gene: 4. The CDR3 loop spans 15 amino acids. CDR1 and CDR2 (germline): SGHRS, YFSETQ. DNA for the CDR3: TGCGCCAGCAGCTTGGCCCGGACAGGGGTAGAGACCCAGTACTTC. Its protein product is CASSLARTGVETQYF.